This T cell receptor beta chain was identified during a study of T cells in Graves' hyperthyroidism and ophthalmopathy. Broader study findings: Ophthalmopathy was model-predicted a median around seven months pre-onset. Among thyroid clonotypes expanded above 0.001, most also appeared in blood. Stable hyperthyroidism was separated from ophthalmopathy by a model based on 13 V-J features.

The length of the CDR3 is 14 residues. The V end lost 3 bases, the J end lost 5 bases, and 13 bases lay between the germline ends. Germline V gives CDR1 SEHNR, CDR2 FQNEAQ (reference sequence). On this clonotype: Its antigen is as yet unknown.

The TCR beta CDR3 regions underwent amplification using RNA transcripts as the source. During a first-round RT-PCR of the TCR CDR3, the HTBI primer set was used. TCRdb re-called the multiplex PCR reads through MiXCR, storing one row per CDR3 protein. The sample holds about 500,000 distinct CDR3 sequences, 35% to 50% seen once. Reasons for excluding patients were uncontrolled infection, other autoimmune disease, pregnancy or lactation. The sequenced material came from peripheral blood or thyroid tissue (not recorded which). This TCR derives from an adult woman with Graves' disease, either hyperthyroidism or ophthalmopathy (not recorded which). The J gene is TRBJ2-5, the V gene TRBV7-9, with D tentatively TRBD2 (5 bases). CDR3: CASSFGEWVETQYF. CDR3 DNA: TGTGCCAGCAGCTTCGGGGAGTGGGTGGAGACCCAGTACTTC.